The 15 T cell receptor beta chains below come from one sample, sequenced in a study of T cells in Graves' hyperthyroidism and ophthalmopathy. The source material, RNA transcripts, was used to amplify TCR beta CDR3 regions. Carried out on the TCR CDR3, a first-round RT-PCR used the HTBI primer set. Using its own MiXCR run on the multiplex PCR reads, TCRdb lists one record per CDR3 protein. This table holds roughly 380,000 distinct CDR3 sequences, roughly 19% found once. The sequencing sample was made of blood. The receptor set was obtained from a woman between 18 and 29 years old with Graves' hyperthyroidism.

This clonotype was picked up many times. The chain links TRBV20-1 to TRBJ1-2; no clear D gene. Germline assignment: CDR1 DFQATT and CDR2 SNEGSKA (reference sequence). The CDR3 spans 15 residues. Trimming removed 6 bases at V and 0 bases at J, with 17 bases between. The CDR3 nucleotides are TGCAGTGCCCCGGTTATCACGGGGACTAACTATGGCTACACCTTC. Encoded protein: CSAPVITGTNYGYTF.

This rearrangement joins TRBV2 to TRBJ2-5; D is ambiguous. The germline V and J ends were trimmed by 5 bases and 9 bases, with 10 bases remaining between them. CDR1 and CDR2 from the germline V gene are SNHLY and FYNNEI. The CDR3 contains 11 residues. This CDR3 reads CASSPQNSQYF. The CDR3, as DNA: TGTGCCAGCAGTCCCCAGAATTCCCAGTACTTC.

The chain links TRBV6-2 or TRBV6-3 to TRBJ2-7, with D possibly called TRBD1 or TRBD2 (5 bases each). Trimming cost V 6 bases and J 3 bases, with 12 bases left between them. The CDR3 has 13 amino acids. Looked up from germline, CDR1 is MNHEY and CDR2 is SVGEGT. The CDR3 region is CASRNAGSYEQYF. The CDR3 DNA reads as TGTGCCAGCAGAAACGCAGGGAGCTACGAGCAGTACTTC.

The table lists this clonotype with many counts. The chain uses TRBV12-3 or TRBV12-4 and TRBJ1-1; tentative D call: TRBD1 (5 bases). This CDR3 region has 15 residues. V gave up 5 bases and J gave up 3 bases, with 16 bases separating them. The CDR3 reads CASSAAGRMDTEAFF. CDR3 coding DNA: TGTGCCAGCAGTGCCGCAGGGAGGATGGACACTGAAGCTTTCTTT.

This clonotype is a singleton in its sample. This chain links TRBV18 with TRBJ2-7; maybe TRBD2 (6 bases). The length of the CDR3 is 14 residues. Per the germline V gene, CDR1 is KGHSH and CDR2 is LQKENI. V shed 4 bases and J shed 3 bases, with 13 bases lying between them. The CDR3 loop reads CASSLRGEVYEQYF. CDR3 coding DNA: TGTGCCAGCTCACTACGCGGGGAAGTCTACGAGCAGTACTTC.

Ten or more counts support this clonotype. This chain links TRBV30 with TRBJ2-7; no definite D call. Trimming cost V 3 bases and J 3 bases, with 6 bases left between them. There are 11 residues in the CDR3. Germline lookup yields CDR1 GTSNPN and CDR2 SVGIG (reference sequence). The CDR3 loop is CAWRVGYEQYF. The CDR3 DNA is TGTGCCTGGAGGGTGGGCTACGAGCAGTACTTC. The full variable domain, in which reference TRBV30 and TRBJ2-7 provide the parts outside the CDR3, is SQTIHQWPATLVQPVGSPLSLECTVEGTSNPNLYWYRQAAGRGLQLLFYSVGIGQISSEVPQNLSASRPQDRQFILSSKKLLLSDSGFYLCAWRVGYEQYFGPGTRLTVT.

The sample holds many counts of this clonotype. The chain recombines TRBV5-1 with TRBJ1-2, with TRBD1 identical over 7 bases. J gave up 7 bases and V 2 bases, and 8 bases lay outside the gene matches. From germline, CDR1 is SGHRS and CDR2 YFSETQ. The CDR3 spans 14 residues. CDR3 sequence reads: CASSFGGGSRGYTF. Written as DNA, the CDR3 is TGCGCCAGCAGCTTCGGAGGGGGCAGTCGTGGCTACACCTTC.

Many counts were recorded for this clonotype. The rearrangement joins TRBV6-1 to TRBJ2-7; D possibly corresponds to TRBD2 (7 bases). This CDR3 is built from 14 residues. The V end lost 2 bases, the J end lost 6 bases, and 14 bases lay between the germline ends. Germline assignment: CDR1 MNHNS and CDR2 SASEGT. CDR3 coding DNA: TGTGCCAGCAGTGAAATCCACAGGGAGGGCGAGCAGTACTTC. It translates to CASSEIHREGEQYF.

At least ten counts were recorded for this clonotype. This sequence joins TRBV5-1 and TRBJ2-2; 7 bases are shared with TRBD1. This CDR3 has 14 residues. The junction had 6 bases not matched to a gene; V was cut back by 4 bases and J by 6 bases. CDR1 SGHRS and CDR2 YFSETQ come from the germline V gene. The CDR3 DNA is TGCGCCAGCAGCGTGAACAGGGGCTCCGGGGAGCTGTTTTTT. This encodes CASSVNRGSGELFF.

This clonotype came up many times. The V call is TRBV2, the J call TRBJ1-5; D gene ambiguous. V lost 1 base and J lost 0, with 7 bases in between. The length of the CDR3 is 15 residues. Looked up from germline, CDR1 is SNHLY and CDR2 is FYNNEI. In DNA form, the CDR3 reads TGTGCCAGCAGTGAAGTACCTTATAGCAATCAGCCCCAGCATTTT. It translates to CASSEVPYSNQPQHF.

This clonotype occurred once. The chain carries TRBV27 and TRBJ2-7, with unresolved D. Trimming took 3 bases from V and 6 from J, leaving 18 bases between them. Germline V lookup: CDR1 MNHEY, CDR2 SMNVEV (reference sequence). This CDR3 has 15 residues. The chain's CDR3 is CASSFSVGGVSEQYF. The CDR3 DNA reads TGTGCCAGCAGTTTTTCTGTAGGTGGGGTATCCGAGCAGTACTTC.

This clonotype appeared many times. The genes are TRBV20-1 and TRBJ2-5, with TRBD2 matching 12 bases. Germline V gene sequence: CDR1 DFQATT, CDR2 SNEGSKA (reference sequence). After removal of 3 bases from V and 5 bases from J, the junction contained 7 bases not matched to a gene. This CDR3 has 15 amino acids. CDR3 region: CSASRLAGVWETQYF. In nucleotides, the CDR3 is TGCAGTGCTAGCCGACTAGCGGGGGTCTGGGAGACCCAGTACTTC.

The gene calls are TRBV6-1 and TRBJ2-2; the D is unclear. Germline V gene sequence: CDR1 MNHNS, CDR2 SASEGT. The CDR3 is 12 amino acids. V was clipped by 8 bases and J by 1 base, with 5 bases between them. The CDR3: CASQENTGELFF. In DNA, the CDR3 is TGTGCCAGCCAGGAGAACACCGGGGAGCTGTTTTTT.

Here the CDR3 DNA reads TGCAGTGCTAAACGGGGGGCTATGAACACTGAAGCTTTCTTT. Its protein is CSAKRGAMNTEAFF. The chain carries TRBV20-1 and TRBJ1-1; possible D gene TRBD1, 6 bases. V was pared by 4 bases and J by 0 bases, with 12 bases between. The CDR3 length is 14 residues. Germline V CDR1 and CDR2: DFQATT, SNEGSKA (reference sequence).

The sample holds many counts of this clonotype. The chain has TRBV10-2 and TRBJ2-7, with D maybe TRBD1 (5 bases). The CDR3 runs to 14 residues. Trimming cost V 7 bases and J 0 bases, with 13 bases left between them. Germline values: CDR1 WSHSY, CDR2 SAAADI. Here the CDR3 DNA reads TGCGCCAGCACGCGATCACAGGCCTCCTACGAGCAGTACTTC. As protein: CASTRSQASYEQYF.